The rows below give T cell receptor beta chains drawn from one sample of a study of T cell responses to AZD1222 COVID-19 vaccine. Some clones are missing from TCRdb's copy, which holds only in-frame ones; the method was immunoSEQ multiplex PCR. The sample yields 130,000 or so clones, around nine tenths seen once. The material was peripheral blood, obtained on day 0 of AZD1222 vaccination. These receptors were taken from an adult in good health. Each CDR3 is given with its conserved first and last residue.

j_call v_call cdr3_aa
TRBJ2-7 TRBV7-2 CASSPLGRYEQYF
TRBJ1-2 TRBV3-1/TRBV3-2 CASSQSAGQGNYGYTF
TRBJ1-5 TRBV7-8 CASSIRTSNQPQHF
TRBJ1-5 TRBV15 CATSRDPDQPQHF
TRBJ2-7 TRBV5-1 CASSETGLSYEQYF
TRBJ1-4 TRBV10-3 CAISKDRATNEKLFF
TRBJ2-7 TRBV27 CASSFRRGGVHEQYF
TRBJ1-5 TRBV7-9 CASSLAGAMNQPQHF
TRBJ2-3 TRBV3-1/TRBV3-2 CASSQEKGWTDTQYF
TRBJ1-6 TRBV28 CASSSGYNSPLHF
TRBJ1-5 TRBV12-3/TRBV12-4 CASSGTLQGPQHF
TRBJ1-5 TRBV7-8 CASSLGQGNQPQHF
TRBJ1-2 TRBV19 CASRRLITNVHGYTF
TRBJ2-5 TRBV27 CASSWRASGGETQYF
TRBJ2-7 TRBV19 CASSSPTSAAYEQYF
TRBJ1-2 TRBV7-2 CASSLTPDGYTF
TRBJ2-5 TRBV12-5 CASGSPGQGSGAQETQYF
TRBJ1-3 TRBV19 CASSLEHTDSGNTIYF
TRBJ1-2 TRBV12-5 CASASGPLNYGYTF
TRBJ1-2 TRBV20-1 CSAVASGYTF
TRBJ2-1 TRBV7-9 CASSLRLAGGTRGEQFF
TRBJ1-1 TRBV12-3/TRBV12-4 CASIKGGNTEAFF
TRBJ2-2 TRBV7-8 CASSATLTGELFF
TRBJ1-6 TRBV7-9 CASSLGGGSPLHF
TRBJ2-2 TRBV6-5 CASMGGLGELFF
TRBJ2-7 TRBV4-1 CASSQDIPTSPSPHEQYF
TRBJ1-1 TRBV29-1 CSGEESQGVTEAFF
TRBJ2-1 TRBV7-6 CASSLEGGGNEQFF
TRBJ1-2 TRBV18 CASSPLPDRGIYGYTF
TRBJ2-3 TRBV9 CASSVAWGAETDTQYF
TRBJ1-1 TRBV7-8 CASSFTTGGWTEAFF
TRBJ1-2 TRBV4-3 CASSQDRSGIGYTF
TRBJ1-3 TRBV5-1 CASSLEGGGNTIYF
TRBJ1-1 TRBV7-3 CASSPSGTEAFF
TRBJ1-1 TRBV3-1/TRBV3-2 CASSPAPGTGGLYTEAFF
TRBJ2-1 TRBV11-1 CASSPRVYTHNEQFF